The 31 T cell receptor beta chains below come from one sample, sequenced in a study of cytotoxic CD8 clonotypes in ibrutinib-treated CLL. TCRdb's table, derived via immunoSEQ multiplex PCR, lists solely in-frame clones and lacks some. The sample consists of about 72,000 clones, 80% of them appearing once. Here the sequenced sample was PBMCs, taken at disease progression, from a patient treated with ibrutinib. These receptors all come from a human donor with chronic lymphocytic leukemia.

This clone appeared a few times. CDR3 sequence: CASSDPGGRNEQFF. In DNA form, the CDR3 reads TGTGCCAGCAGCGACCCTGGCGGGAGAAATGAGCAGTTCTTC. The chain joins TRBV11-3 to TRBJ2-1; 7 bases align to TRBD2. The J segment lost 7 bases and the V segment lost 5 bases, leaving 8 bases of the junction unmatched. The CDR3 is made up of 14 amino acids. Germline V gene lookup returns CDR1 SGHNT and CDR2 YENEEA.

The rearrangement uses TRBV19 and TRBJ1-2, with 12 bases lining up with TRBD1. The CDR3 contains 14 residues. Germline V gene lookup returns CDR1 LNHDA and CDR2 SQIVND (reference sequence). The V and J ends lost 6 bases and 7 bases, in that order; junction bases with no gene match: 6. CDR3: CASRTGTGGSGYTF. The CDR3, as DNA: TGTGCCAGTAGGACCGGGACAGGGGGCAGTGGCTACACCTTC.

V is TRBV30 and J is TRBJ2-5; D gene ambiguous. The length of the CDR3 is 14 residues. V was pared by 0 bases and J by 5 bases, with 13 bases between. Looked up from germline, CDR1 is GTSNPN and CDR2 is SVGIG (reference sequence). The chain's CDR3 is CAWSVGSLMETQYF. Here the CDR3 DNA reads TGTGCCTGGAGTGTGGGCTCTCTAATGGAGACCCAGTACTTC.

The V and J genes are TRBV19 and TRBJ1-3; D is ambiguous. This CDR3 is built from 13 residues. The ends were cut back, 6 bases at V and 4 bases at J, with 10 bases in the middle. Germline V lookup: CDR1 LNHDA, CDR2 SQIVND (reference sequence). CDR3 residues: CASRRIAGNTIYF. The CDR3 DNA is TGTGCCAGTAGGAGAATCGCCGGAAACACCATATATTTT.

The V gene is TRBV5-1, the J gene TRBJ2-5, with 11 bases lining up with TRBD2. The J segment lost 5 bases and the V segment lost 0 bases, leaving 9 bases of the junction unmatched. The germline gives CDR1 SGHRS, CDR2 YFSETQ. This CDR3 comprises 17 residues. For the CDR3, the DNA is TGCGCCAGCAGCTTGGGCGACACTAGCGGGGGATCGGAGACCCAGTACTTC. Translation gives CASSLGDTSGGSETQYF.

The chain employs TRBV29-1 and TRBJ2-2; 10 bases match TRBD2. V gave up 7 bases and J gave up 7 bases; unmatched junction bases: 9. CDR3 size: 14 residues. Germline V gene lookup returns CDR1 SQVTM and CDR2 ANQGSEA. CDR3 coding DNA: TGCAGCGAATCTAGCGGGGGCTGCATCGGGGAGCTGTTTTTT. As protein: CSESSGGCIGELFF.

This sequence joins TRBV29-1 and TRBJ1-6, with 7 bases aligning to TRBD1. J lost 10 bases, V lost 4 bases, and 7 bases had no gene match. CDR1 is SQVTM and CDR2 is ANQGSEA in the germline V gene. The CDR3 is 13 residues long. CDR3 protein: CSVGVTGDSPLHF. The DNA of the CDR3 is TGCAGCGTTGGTGTAACAGGGGACTCACCCCTCCACTTT.

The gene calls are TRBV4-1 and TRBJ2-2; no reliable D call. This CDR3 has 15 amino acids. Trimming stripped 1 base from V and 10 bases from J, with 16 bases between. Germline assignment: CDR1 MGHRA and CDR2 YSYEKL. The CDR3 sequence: CASSQVSPHRSELFF. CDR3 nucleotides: TGCGCCAGCAGCCAAGTGTCGCCACACCGGTCGGAGCTGTTTTTT.

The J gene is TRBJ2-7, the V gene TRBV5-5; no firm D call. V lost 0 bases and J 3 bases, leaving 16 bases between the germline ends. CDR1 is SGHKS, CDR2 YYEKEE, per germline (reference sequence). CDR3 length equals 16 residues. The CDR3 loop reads CASSLAAKGLGYEQYF. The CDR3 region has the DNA TGTGCCAGCAGCTTGGCCGCAAAGGGCCTGGGCTACGAGCAGTACTTC.

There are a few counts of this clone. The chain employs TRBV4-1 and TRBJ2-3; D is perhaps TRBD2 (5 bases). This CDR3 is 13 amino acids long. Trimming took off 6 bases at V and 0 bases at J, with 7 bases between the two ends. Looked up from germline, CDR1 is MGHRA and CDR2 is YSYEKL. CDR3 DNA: TGCGCCAGCAGGGGCGGGAGCACAGATACGCAGTATTTT. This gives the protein CASRGGSTDTQYF.

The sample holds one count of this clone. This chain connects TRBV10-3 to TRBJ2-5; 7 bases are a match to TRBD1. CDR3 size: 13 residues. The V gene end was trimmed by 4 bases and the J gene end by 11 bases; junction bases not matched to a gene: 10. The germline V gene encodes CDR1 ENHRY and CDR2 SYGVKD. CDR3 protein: CAISVDRETRQYF. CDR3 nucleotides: TGTGCCATCAGTGTAGACAGGGAGACTCGACAGTACTTC.

Here the CDR3 reads CASSLLEETQYF. The CDR3 DNA reads TGTGCCAGCAGCTTATTGGAAGAGACCCAGTACTTC. This chain connects TRBV7-8 to TRBJ2-5; D gene uncertain. CDR1 is SGHVS and CDR2 is FQNEAQ in the germline V gene. The V end lost 2 bases, the J end lost 3 bases, and 4 bases lay between the germline ends. The CDR3 runs to 12 residues.

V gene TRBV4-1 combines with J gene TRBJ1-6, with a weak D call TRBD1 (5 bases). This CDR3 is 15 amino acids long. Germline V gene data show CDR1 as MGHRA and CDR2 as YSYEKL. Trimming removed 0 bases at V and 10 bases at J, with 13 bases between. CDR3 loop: CASSQDYAGSSPLHF. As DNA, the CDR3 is TGCGCCAGCAGCCAAGATTATGCAGGGAGCTCACCCCTCCACTTT.

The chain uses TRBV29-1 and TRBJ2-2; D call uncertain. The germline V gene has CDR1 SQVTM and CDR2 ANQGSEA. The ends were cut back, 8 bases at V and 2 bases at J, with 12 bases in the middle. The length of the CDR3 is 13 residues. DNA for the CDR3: TGCAGCAGCATGGGATATAACACCGGGGAGCTGTTTTTT. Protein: CSSMGYNTGELFF.

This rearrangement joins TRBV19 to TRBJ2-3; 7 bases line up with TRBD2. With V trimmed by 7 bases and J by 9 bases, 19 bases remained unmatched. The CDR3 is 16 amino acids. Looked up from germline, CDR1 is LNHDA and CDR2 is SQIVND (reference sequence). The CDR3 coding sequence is TGTGCCAGTACGAGGGGAGGGTCGCTCCTCCAAGGCACGCAGTATTTT. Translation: CASTRGGSLLQGTQYF.

The chain's CDR3 is CASSLGFLGNTIYF. As DNA, the CDR3 is TGTGCCAGCAGCTTGGGATTCCTTGGAAACACCATATATTTT. This sequence joins TRBV5-4 and TRBJ1-3; D is unclear. In germline, CDR1 is SGHNT, CDR2 YYREEE (reference sequence). This CDR3 contains 14 residues. The ends were cut back, 0 bases at V and 3 bases at J, with 7 bases in the middle.

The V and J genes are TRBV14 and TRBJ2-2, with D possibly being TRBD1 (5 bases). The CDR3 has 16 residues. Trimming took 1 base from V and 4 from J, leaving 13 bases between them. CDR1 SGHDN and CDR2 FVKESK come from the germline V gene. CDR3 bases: TGTGCCAGCAGCCAAGCCAACAGGCGCGGCACCGGGGAGCTGTTTTTT. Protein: CASSQANRRGTGELFF.

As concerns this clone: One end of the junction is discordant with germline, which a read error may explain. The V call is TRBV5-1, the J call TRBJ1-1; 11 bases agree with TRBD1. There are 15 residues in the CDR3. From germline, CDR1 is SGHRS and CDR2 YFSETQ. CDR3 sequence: CASSLGRDRGTEAFF. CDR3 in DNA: TGCGCCAGCAGTTTGGGCCGGGACAGGGGGACTGAAGCTTTCTTT.

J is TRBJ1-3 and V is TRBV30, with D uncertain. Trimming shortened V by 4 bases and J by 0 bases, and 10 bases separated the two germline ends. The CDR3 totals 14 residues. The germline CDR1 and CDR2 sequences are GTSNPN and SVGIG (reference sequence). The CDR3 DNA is TGTGCCTGGAATCCGACAACCTCTGGAAACACCATATATTTT. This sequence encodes CAWNPTTSGNTIYF.

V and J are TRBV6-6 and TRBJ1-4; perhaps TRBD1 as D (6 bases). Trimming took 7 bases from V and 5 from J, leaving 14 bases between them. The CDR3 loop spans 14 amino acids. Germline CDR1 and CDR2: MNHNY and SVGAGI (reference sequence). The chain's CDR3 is CASIRGAANEKLFF. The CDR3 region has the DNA TGTGCCAGCATAAGGGGGGCCGCAAATGAAAAACTGTTTTTT.

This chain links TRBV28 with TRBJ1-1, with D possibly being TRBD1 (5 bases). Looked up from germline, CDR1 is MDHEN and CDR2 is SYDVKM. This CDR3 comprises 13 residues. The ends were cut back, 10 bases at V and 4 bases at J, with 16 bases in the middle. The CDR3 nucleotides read TGTGCCACCCTTCCCAGGGTTGGCACTGAAGCTTTCTTT. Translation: CATLPRVGTEAFF.

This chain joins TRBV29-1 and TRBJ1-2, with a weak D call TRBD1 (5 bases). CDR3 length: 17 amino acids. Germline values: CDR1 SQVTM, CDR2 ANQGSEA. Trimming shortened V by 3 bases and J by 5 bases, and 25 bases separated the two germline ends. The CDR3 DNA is TGCAGCGTTGAGCGGCGGTATGGGCGTGATGGGGGGTATGGCTACACCTTC. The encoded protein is CSVERRYGRDGGYGYTF. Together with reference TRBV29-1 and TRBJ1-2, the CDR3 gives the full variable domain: SAVISQKPSRDICQRGTSLTIQCQVDSQVTMMFWYRQQPGQSLTLIATANQGSEATYESGFVIDKFPISRPNLTFSTLTVSNMSPEDSSIYLCSVERRYGRDGGYGYTFGSGTRLTVV.

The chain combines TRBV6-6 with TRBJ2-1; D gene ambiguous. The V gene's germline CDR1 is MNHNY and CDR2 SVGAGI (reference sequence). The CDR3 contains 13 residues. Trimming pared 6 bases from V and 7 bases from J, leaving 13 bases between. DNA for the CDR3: TGTGCCAGCAGCGAACCGTTAGGGAATGAGCAGTTCTTC. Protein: CASSEPLGNEQFF.

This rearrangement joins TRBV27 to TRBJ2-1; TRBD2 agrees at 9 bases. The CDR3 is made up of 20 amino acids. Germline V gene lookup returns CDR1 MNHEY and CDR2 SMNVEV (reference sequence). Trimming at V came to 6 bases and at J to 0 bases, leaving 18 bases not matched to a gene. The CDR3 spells CASRAGGGLARWSSYNEQFF. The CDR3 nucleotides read TGTGCCAGCAGGGCCGGGGGAGGACTAGCGCGATGGAGCTCCTACAATGAGCAGTTCTTC.

The CDR3 DNA follows: TGTGCCAGCAGTGGGCTAGCGTACACCGGGGAGCTGTTTTTT. Translating it yields CASSGLAYTGELFF. The gene calls are TRBV6-1 and TRBJ2-2; D is possibly TRBD2 (6 bases). V lost 4 bases to trimming and J lost 3 bases, with 9 bases between them. The germline V gene has CDR1 MNHNS and CDR2 SASEGT. The CDR3 runs to 14 residues.

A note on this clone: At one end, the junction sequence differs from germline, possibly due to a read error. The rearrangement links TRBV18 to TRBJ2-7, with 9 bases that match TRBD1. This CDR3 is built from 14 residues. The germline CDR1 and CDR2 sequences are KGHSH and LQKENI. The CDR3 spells CASSPGTGSPVPNF. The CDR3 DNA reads TGTGCCAGCTCACCCGGGACAGGGAGCCCTGTACCCAACTTC.

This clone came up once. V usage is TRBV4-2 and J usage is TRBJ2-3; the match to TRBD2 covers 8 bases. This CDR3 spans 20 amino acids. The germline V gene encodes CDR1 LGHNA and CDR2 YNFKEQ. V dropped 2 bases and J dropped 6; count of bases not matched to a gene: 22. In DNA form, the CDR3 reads TGTGCCAGCAGCCAATTGTCTTCGGGAGGGCCTAGGGGCCCTGTCGATACGCAGTATTTT. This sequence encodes CASSQLSSGGPRGPVDTQYF.

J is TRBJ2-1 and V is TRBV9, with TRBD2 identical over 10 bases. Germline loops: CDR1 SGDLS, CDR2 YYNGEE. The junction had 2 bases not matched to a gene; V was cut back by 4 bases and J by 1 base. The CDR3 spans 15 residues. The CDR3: CASSNSGGSYNEQFF. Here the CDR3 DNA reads TGTGCCAGCAGCAATAGCGGGGGGTCCTACAATGAGCAGTTCTTC.

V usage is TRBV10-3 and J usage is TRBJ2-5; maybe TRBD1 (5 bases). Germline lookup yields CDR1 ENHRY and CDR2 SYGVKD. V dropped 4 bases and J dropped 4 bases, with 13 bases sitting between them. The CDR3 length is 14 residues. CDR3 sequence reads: CAISVQVSAETQYF. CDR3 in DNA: TGTGCCATCAGTGTACAGGTTTCTGCAGAGACCCAGTACTTC.

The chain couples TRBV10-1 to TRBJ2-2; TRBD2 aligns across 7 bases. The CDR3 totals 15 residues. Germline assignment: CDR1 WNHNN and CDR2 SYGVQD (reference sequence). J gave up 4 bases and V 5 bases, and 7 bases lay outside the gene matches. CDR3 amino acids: CASSSAGITTGELFF. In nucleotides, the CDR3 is TGCGCCAGCAGTTCAGCGGGGATTACCACCGGGGAGCTGTTTTTT.

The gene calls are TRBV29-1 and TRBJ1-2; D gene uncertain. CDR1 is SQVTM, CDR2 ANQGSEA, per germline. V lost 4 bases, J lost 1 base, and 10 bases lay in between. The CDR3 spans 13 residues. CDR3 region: CSVGLAVNYGYTF. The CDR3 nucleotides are TGCAGCGTTGGGCTCGCGGTTAACTATGGCTACACCTTC.